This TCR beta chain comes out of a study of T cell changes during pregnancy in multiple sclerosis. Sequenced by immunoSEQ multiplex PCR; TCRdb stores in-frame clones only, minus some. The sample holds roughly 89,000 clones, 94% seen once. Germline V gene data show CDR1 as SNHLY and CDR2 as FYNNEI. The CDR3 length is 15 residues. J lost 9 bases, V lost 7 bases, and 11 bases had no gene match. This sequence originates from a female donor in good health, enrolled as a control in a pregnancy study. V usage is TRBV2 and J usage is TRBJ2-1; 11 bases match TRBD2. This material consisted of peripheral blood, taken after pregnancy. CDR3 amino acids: CASMPTSGILSEQFF. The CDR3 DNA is TGTGCCAGCATGCCGACTAGCGGGATCCTTAGTGAGCAGTTCTTC.